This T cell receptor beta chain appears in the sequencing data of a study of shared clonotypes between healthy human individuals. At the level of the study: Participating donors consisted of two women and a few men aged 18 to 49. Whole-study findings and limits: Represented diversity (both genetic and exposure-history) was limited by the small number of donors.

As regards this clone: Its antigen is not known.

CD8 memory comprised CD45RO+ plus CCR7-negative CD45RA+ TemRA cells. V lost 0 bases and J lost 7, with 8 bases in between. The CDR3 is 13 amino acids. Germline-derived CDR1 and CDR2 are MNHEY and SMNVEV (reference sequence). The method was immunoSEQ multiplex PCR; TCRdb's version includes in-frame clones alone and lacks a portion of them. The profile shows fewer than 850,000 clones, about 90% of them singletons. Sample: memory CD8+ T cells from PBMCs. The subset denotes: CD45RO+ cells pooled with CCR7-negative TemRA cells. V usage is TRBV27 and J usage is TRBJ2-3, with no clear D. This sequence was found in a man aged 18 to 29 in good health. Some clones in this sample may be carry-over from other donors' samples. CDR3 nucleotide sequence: TGTGCCAGCAGTTTATCGGTGTCGTATACGCAGTATTTT. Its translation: CASSLSVSYTQYF.